This T cell receptor beta chain was recovered during a study of cytomegalovirus exposure and HLA in healthy donors. Points from the study as a whole: Rare TCR sequences dominated, though some public TCRs recurred in many donors.

Trimming stripped 0 bases from V and 4 bases from J, with 13 bases between. Germline V gene lookup returns CDR1 MGHRA and CDR2 YSYEKL. The CDR3 is 16 amino acids. Worth noting for this clone: Its antigen remains unidentified.

Assay: immunoSEQ multiplex PCR; the TCRdb copy retains only in-frame clones and omits some. The sample has roughly 240,000 clones, 87% seen once. V and J are TRBV4-1 and TRBJ2-1; D may be TRBD2 (6 bases). The sample was PBMCs. This clonotype originated in a man aged 18 to 29 in good health and CMV-seronegative. The CDR3 DNA sequence: TGCGCCAGCAGCCAAGAGGGGGGTGCTCGATACAATGAGCAGTTCTTC. It encodes CASSQEGGARYNEQFF.